This TCR beta chain was recovered during a study of response to subunit inactivated influenza vaccine. Using its own MiXCR run on the RT-PCR reads, TCRdb lists one record per CDR3 protein. The sample includes more than 600,000 distinct CDR3 sequences, around 18% of them seen just once. The CDR3 spans 16 residues. V was pared by 0 bases and J by 6 bases, with 18 bases between. Germline lookup yields CDR1 DFQATT and CDR2 SNEGSKA (reference sequence). This clonotype was seen repeatedly, ten times or more. The source material was PBMCs from blood, sampled about 5 days after vaccination. This receptor was taken from a man aged 45 to 65 who received an inactivated influenza vaccine. The J gene is TRBJ2-1, the V gene TRBV20-1; D is perhaps TRBD2 (5 bases). The CDR3 DNA sequence: TGCAGTGCTAGAGATAAAGGGAGACAATCCCTCAATGAGCAGTTCTTC. This codes for CSARDKGRQSLNEQFF.